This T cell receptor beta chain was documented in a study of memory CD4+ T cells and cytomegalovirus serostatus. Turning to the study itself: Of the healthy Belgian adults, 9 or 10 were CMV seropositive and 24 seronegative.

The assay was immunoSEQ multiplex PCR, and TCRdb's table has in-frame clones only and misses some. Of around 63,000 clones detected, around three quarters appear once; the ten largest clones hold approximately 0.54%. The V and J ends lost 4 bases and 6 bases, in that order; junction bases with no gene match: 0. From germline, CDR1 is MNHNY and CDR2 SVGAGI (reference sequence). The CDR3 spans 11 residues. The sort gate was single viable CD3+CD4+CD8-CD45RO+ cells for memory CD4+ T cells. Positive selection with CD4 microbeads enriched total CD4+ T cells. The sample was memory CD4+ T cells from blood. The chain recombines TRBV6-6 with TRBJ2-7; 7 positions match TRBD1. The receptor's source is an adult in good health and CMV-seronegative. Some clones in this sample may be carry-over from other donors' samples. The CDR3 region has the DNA TGTGCCAGCAGTTGGACAGGCGAGCAGTACTTC. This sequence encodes CASSWTGEQYF.